These T cell receptor beta chains were read from a single sample in a study of T cells in Graves' hyperthyroidism and ophthalmopathy. Each CDR3 protein is one row after TCRdb ran MiXCR on the multiplex PCR reads. The sample lists 600,000 to 650,000 distinct CDR3 sequences, under 20% occurring once. Sequencing used blood. These receptors were obtained from a woman aged 25-40 years with Graves' hyperthyroidism. The CDR3 runs from the conserved cysteine through the conserved F or W. A D gene is named only where the DNA matches it firmly. Clone sizes are given selectively: once, few, many, or a class where the clone is expanded.

TRBV12-3/TRBV12-4	14	-	TRBJ2-1	many	CASSFDGASNEQFF	TGTGCCAGCAGTTTCGACGGGGCTTCCAATGAGCAGTTCTTC
TRBV12-3/TRBV12-4	16	-	TRBJ1-1	-	CASSFRGAGGGTEAFF	TGTGCCAGCAGTTTTCGGGGGGCTGGGGGTGGCACTGAAGCTTTCTTT
TRBV20-1	15	-	TRBJ1-4	-	CSARGGIIANEKLFF	TGCAGTGCTAGAGGGGGTATCATTGCTAATGAAAAACTGTTTTTT
TRBV9	15	-	TRBJ1-3	-	CASSPLTKPGNTIYF	TGTGCCAGCAGCCCCCTAACAAAGCCTGGAAACACCATATATTTT
TRBV7-8	15	-	TRBJ1-1	many	CASSVNQYWSAEAFF	TGTGCCAGCAGCGTGAACCAGTACTGGAGCGCTGAAGCTTTCTTT
TRBV30	14	-	TRBJ1-1	many	CAWDSAGGGTEAFF	TGTGCCTGGGACTCGGCCGGAGGGGGCACTGAAGCTTTCTTT
TRBV18	15	-	TRBJ1-1	many	CASSPPLVIDTEAFF	TGTGCCAGCTCACCACCCTTGGTCATCGACACTGAAGCTTTCTTT
TRBV2	14	-	TRBJ2-3	many	CASNPRTVADTQYF	TGTGCCAGCAACCCCAGGACAGTTGCAGATACGCAGTATTTT
TRBV5-1	14	-	TRBJ1-1	many	CASSRDSENTEAFF	TGCGCCAGCAGCCGCGACAGCGAGAACACTGAAGCTTTCTTT
TRBV5-1	14	TRBD1	TRBJ2-7	-	CASSLDGQEGEQYF	TGCGCCAGCAGCTTGGATGGACAGGAAGGCGAGCAGTACTTC
TRBV6-1	14	TRBD1	TRBJ1-2	-	CASTNRGLNYGYTF	TGTGCCAGCACTAACAGGGGTCTTAACTATGGCTACACCTTC
TRBV12-3/TRBV12-4	16	-	TRBJ2-7	many	CASSFSGEVLGYEQYF	TGTGCCAGCAGTTTCAGCGGAGAGGTATTAGGATACGAGCAGTACTTC
TRBV25-1	12	-	TRBJ2-2	-	CASSVIVGELFF	TGTGCCAGCAGTGTAATAGTCGGGGAGCTGTTTTTT
TRBV5-1	15	-	TRBJ2-3	-	CASSQLRAPGGTQYF	TGCGCCAGCAGCCAACTCCGGGCCCCTGGAGGTACGCAGTATTTT
TRBV7-3	15	TRBD1	TRBJ1-1	-	CASSRSGTGGAGAFF	TGTGCCAGCAGCCGATCCGGGACAGGGGGCGCTGGGGCTTTCTTT
TRBV28	17	TRBD1	TRBJ1-3	-	CASSSSGQTISGNTIYF	TGTGCCAGCAGTTCCTCGGGACAGACGATCTCTGGAAACACCATATATTTT
TRBV19	14	-	TRBJ1-4	-	CVTQARADNEKLFF	TGTGTCACTCAAGCCCGCGCAGATAATGAAAAACTGTTTTTT
TRBV7-6	15	-	TRBJ2-3	many	CASSLATGVTDTQYF	TGTGCCAGCAGCTTAGCTACGGGAGTGACAGATACGCAGTATTTT
TRBV7-9	18	TRBD1	TRBJ1-1	few	CASSLARHRDRGYTEAFF	TGTGCCAGCAGCTTAGCTCGACACCGGGACAGGGGGTACACTGAAGCTTTCTTT
TRBV4-2	16	-	TRBJ2-3	-	CASSQERTRSTDTQYF	TGTGCCAGCAGCCAAGAACGAACCCGGTCCACAGATACGCAGTATTTT
TRBV3-1	11	TRBD2	TRBJ2-7	many	CASSQAGLAYF	TGTGCCAGCAGCCAAGCCGGACTAGCGTACTTC
TRBV12-3/TRBV12-4	13	-	TRBJ1-2	few	CASSLGGNDGYTF	TGTGCCAGCAGTTTGGGGGGGAATGATGGCTACACCTTC
TRBV29-1	11	-	TRBJ1-2	many	CSVDSSYGYTF	TGCAGCGTTGATTCCAGCTATGGCTACACCTTC
TRBV6-4	17	-	TRBJ1-1	few	CASSDEGEGGLGTEAFF	TGTGCCAGCAGTGACGAGGGGGAGGGGGGTTTGGGCACTGAAGCTTTCTTT
TRBV12-3/TRBV12-4	13	-	TRBJ2-1	many	CAIQSNAYNEQFF	TGTGCCATCCAAAGCAACGCCTACAATGAGCAGTTCTTC
TRBV9	16	TRBD2	TRBJ2-1	once	CASSTTSGIGSNEQFF	TGTGCCAGCAGCACGACTAGCGGGATAGGTAGCAATGAGCAGTTCTTC
TRBV18	13	-	TRBJ2-7	once	CAGSPQESYEQYF	TGTGCCGGCTCACCACAGGAGAGCTACGAGCAGTACTTC
TRBV7-2	15	TRBD2	TRBJ2-3	-	CASSSRTSGKDTQYF	TGTGCCAGCAGCTCGCGGACTAGCGGGAAGGATACGCAGTATTTT
TRBV6-6	16	-	TRBJ2-2	-	CASSYALMGTVGELFF	TGTGCCAGCAGTTACGCCCTCATGGGGACGGTCGGGGAGCTGTTTTTT
TRBV15	14	TRBD1	TRBJ2-4	-	CATSRGQGLGIQYF	TGTGCCACCAGCAGAGGACAGGGCCTGGGCATTCAGTACTTC
TRBV20-1	11	-	TRBJ2-7	many	CSARVVYEQYF	TGCAGTGCTAGAGTTGTTTACGAGCAGTACTTC
TRBV30	15	TRBD2	TRBJ2-1	many	CAWSHGRVIRNEQFF	TGTGCCTGGAGCCACGGGAGGGTAATTAGGAATGAGCAGTTCTTC
TRBV7-2	14	-	TRBJ1-1	-	CASSSLGSTDKAFF	TGTGCCAGCAGCTCTTTAGGTTCGACAGATAAAGCTTTCTTT
TRBV13	14	TRBD1	TRBJ1-4	many	CASSSTGAGEKLFF	TGTGCCAGCAGCTCGACAGGGGCAGGTGAAAAACTGTTTTTT
TRBV20-1	16	TRBD2	TRBJ2-7	-	CSARTSGRVGPYEQYF	TGCAGTGCTAGAACTAGCGGGAGGGTGGGCCCCTACGAGCAGTACTTC
TRBV6-5	18	-	TRBJ1-2	-	CASRLPGQPERRDYGYTF	TGTGCCAGCAGATTACCGGGACAACCGGAACGCCGGGACTATGGCTACACCTTC
TRBV5-1	16	TRBD2	TRBJ2-1	-	CASSLGRLAGPNEQFF	TGCGCCAGCAGCTTGGGGAGACTAGCGGGACCGAATGAGCAGTTCTTC
TRBV10-3	15	TRBD2	TRBJ2-7	-	CAISDSGRVSREQYF	TGTGCCATCAGTGACAGCGGGAGGGTGTCTCGCGAGCAGTACTTC
TRBV3-1	16	-	TRBJ2-1	-	CASSQVGLSSYNEQFF	TGTGCCAGCAGCCAAGTAGGGTTGAGCTCCTACAATGAGCAGTTCTTC
TRBV7-2	14	-	TRBJ1-3	few	CASSLQASGNTIYF	TGTGCCAGCAGCTTACAGGCCTCTGGAAACACCATATATTTT
TRBV9	16	TRBD1	TRBJ1-4	-	CASSADGTASNEKLFF	TGTGCCAGCAGCGCAGACGGGACAGCTTCTAATGAAAAACTGTTTTTT
TRBV6-6	14	TRBD1	TRBJ1-4	few	CASSYQGAWEKLFF	TGTGCCAGCAGTTACCAGGGGGCTTGGGAAAAACTGTTTTTT
TRBV3-1	14	-	TRBJ1-5	many	CASSYGTPDQPQHF	TGTGCCAGCAGCTACGGGACACCAGACCAGCCCCAGCATTTT
TRBV28	15	-	TRBJ1-2	many	CASSGQGPRLGGYTF	TGTGCCAGCAGTGGGCAGGGGCCAAGGTTAGGTGGCTACACCTTC
TRBV6-2/TRBV6-3	14	-	TRBJ2-1	-	CASSYLGNYNEQFF	TGTGCCAGCAGTTATCTCGGGAACTACAATGAGCAGTTCTTC
TRBV2	12	-	TRBJ2-1	many	CASRRTANEQFF	TGTGCCAGCAGGAGGACTGCGAATGAGCAGTTCTTC
TRBV10-2	19	TRBD2	TRBJ2-5	-	CASSESNLISMRGNETQYF	TGCGCCAGCAGTGAGTCGAATTTGATCAGCATGCGGGGGAACGAGACCCAGTACTTC
TRBV7-9	16	TRBD1	TRBJ1-5	-	CASSDGRTGSNQPQHF	TGTGCCAGCAGCGATGGCCGGACAGGTAGCAATCAGCCCCAGCATTTT
TRBV11-2	14	-	TRBJ2-7	many	CASSLLQGGYEQYF	TGTGCCAGCAGCTTACTTCAGGGGGGCTACGAGCAGTACTTC
TRBV3-1	15	-	TRBJ2-7	many	CASSQDARKNYEQYF	TGTGCCAGCAGCCAAGATGCGCGGAAGAACTACGAGCAGTACTTC
TRBV7-2	17	-	TRBJ2-3	-	CASSKGGGPMGTDTQYF	TGTGCCAGCAGCAAAGGGGGGGGGCCGATGGGCACAGATACGCAGTATTTT
TRBV25-1	14	TRBD1	TRBJ1-6	few	CASSVAGQNSPLHF	TGTGCCAGCAGTGTAGCGGGACAGAATTCACCCCTCCACTTT
TRBV15	12	-	TRBJ2-7	-	CATSRVSDEQYF	TGTGCCACCAGCAGAGTTTCCGACGAGCAGTACTTC
TRBV30	13	-	TRBJ1-1	many	CAWDQNRGTEAFF	TGTGCCTGGGATCAAAACAGAGGAACTGAAGCTTTCTTT